These T cell receptor beta chains were read from a single sample in a study of early T cells in non-severe SARS-CoV-2 infection. TCRdb fed the 5' RACE reads into MiXCR, producing one record per CDR3 protein. The sample has 20,000 to 30,000 distinct CDR3 sequences, 3.5% to 4.5% seen once. Sequencing input: whole blood. The receptors derive from an adult who was a healthcare worker with PCR-confirmed SARS-CoV-2 infection or an uninfected control (not recorded which). CDR3s include the opening cysteine and the closing phenylalanine or tryptophan. D genes are given only for firm matches. Only part of the rows carry a size: once, few, many, or a class if the clone is expanded.

d_gene	v_gene	j_gene	abundance	CDR3aa	CDR3nt
TRBD2	TRBV7-8	TRBJ2-1	many	CASTIPTSGMGNEQFF	TGTGCCAGCACCATCCCAACTAGCGGGATGGGGAATGAGCAGTTCTTC
TRBD2	TRBV3-1	TRBJ2-1	many	CASSQENLLAGVYNEQFF	TGTGCCAGCAGCCAAGAAAACCTCCTAGCGGGAGTGTACAATGAGCAGTTCTTC
-	TRBV3-1	TRBJ2-7	many	CASSQEHHYEQYF	TGTGCCAGCAGCCAAGAACATCACTACGAGCAGTACTTC
-	TRBV28	TRBJ2-7	many	CASGFGGESYF	TGTGCCAGCGGGTTTGGCGGGGAGTCGTACTTC
TRBD2	TRBV5-1	TRBJ2-1	many	CASSLGLASYNEQFF	TGCGCCAGCAGCTTGGGACTAGCGTCCTACAATGAGCAGTTCTTC
-	TRBV28	TRBJ1-4	many	CASSFRGRPEKLFF	TGTGCCAGCAGTTTTCGCGGACGGCCTGAAAAACTGTTTTTT
-	TRBV3-1	TRBJ1-1	many	CASSHPGTLSTYTEAFF	TGTGCCAGCAGTCACCCAGGGACTTTATCCACATACACTGAAGCTTTCTTT
-	TRBV19	TRBJ1-4	many	CASSMQRGEKLFF	TGTGCCAGTAGTATGCAGAGGGGTGAAAAACTGTTTTTT
TRBD1	TRBV6-2/TRBV6-3	TRBJ1-4	many	CASSYVGQATNEKLFF	TGTGCCAGCAGTTACGTAGGACAGGCAACTAATGAAAAACTGTTTTTT
-	TRBV4-1	TRBJ2-3	many	CASSQGNTQYF	TGCGCCAGCAGCCAAGGGAATACGCAGTATTTT
TRBD1	TRBV9	TRBJ2-1	many	CASSPQGQDSYNEQFF	TGTGCCAGCAGCCCACAAGGACAGGATTCCTACAATGAGCAGTTCTTC
-	TRBV5-6	TRBJ1-1	many	CASSLAGTGDGGEAFF	TGTGCCAGCAGCTTGGCGGGGACGGGTGATGGAGGCGAAGCTTTCTTT
-	TRBV6-2/TRBV6-3	TRBJ2-7	many	CASSIVIGRSSYEQYF	TGTGCCAGCAGTATAGTGATCGGGCGTAGCTCCTACGAGCAGTACTTC
-	TRBV2	TRBJ2-3	many	CASTPPGNPSTDTQYF	TGTGCCAGCACCCCTCCAGGGAACCCTAGCACAGATACGCAGTATTTT
-	TRBV25-1	TRBJ1-1	few	CASSDRMAHTEAFF	TGTGCCAGCAGTGACCGTATGGCGCACACTGAAGCTTTCTTT
-	TRBV11-2	TRBJ1-6	many	CASSPPGQGNSPLHF	TGTGCCAGCAGCCCCCCGGGTCAGGGGAATTCACCCCTCCACTTT
-	TRBV20-1	TRBJ2-7	many	CSARAKDGLGEQYF	TGCAGTGCTAGAGCCAAGGACGGTTTGGGCGAGCAGTACTTC
-	TRBV4-1	TRBJ2-2	few	CASSQDFGELFF	TGCGCCAGCAGCCAAGACTTCGGGGAGCTGTTTTTT
-	TRBV28	TRBJ1-6	many	CASSLVLRSPLHF	TGTGCCAGCAGTTTAGTTCTACGGTCACCCCTCCACTTT
TRBD1	TRBV28	TRBJ2-1	many	CASEQGMYNEQFF	TGTGCCAGCGAACAGGGGATGTACAATGAGCAGTTCTTC
-	TRBV24-1	TRBJ2-2	few	CATIWTGELFF	TGTGCCACCATTTGGACCGGGGAGCTGTTTTTT
-	TRBV25-1	TRBJ2-7	few	CASSPRRTVYEQYF	TGTGCCAGCAGTCCCCGCAGAACGGTCTACGAGCAGTACTTC
TRBD2	TRBV12-3/TRBV12-4	TRBJ2-1	-	CASTLLAGGRQFF	TGTGCCAGCACCCTACTAGCGGGGGGCCGTCAGTTCTTC
-	TRBV7-9	TRBJ2-1	many	CASLSLTGQNSYNEQFF	TGTGCCAGCTTAAGCTTGACAGGCCAAAACTCCTACAATGAGCAGTTCTTC
-	TRBV9	TRBJ2-1	many	CASSSPHDMSRRNEQFF	TGTGCCAGCAGCTCACCCCATGACATGAGTAGGCGTAATGAGCAGTTCTTC
-	TRBV6-6	TRBJ2-1	few	CASSWQTTNEQFF	TGTGCCAGCAGTTGGCAGACCACCAATGAGCAGTTCTTC
-	TRBV3-1	TRBJ1-1	many	CASSQAGNTEAFF	TGTGCCAGCAGCCAAGCTGGGAACACTGAAGCTTTCTTT
-	TRBV21-1	TRBJ2-5	many	CASSKGRVSRETQYF	TGTGCCAGCAGCAAAGGAAGAGTGTCACGAGAGACCCAGTACTTC
-	TRBV4-1	TRBJ2-3	many	CASSQVGAPTDTQYF	TGCGCCAGCAGCCAAGTCGGAGCGCCCACAGATACGCAGTATTTT
-	TRBV2	TRBJ1-6	few	CASVGDSSYNSPLHF	TGTGCCAGCGTAGGGGATAGCTCCTATAATTCACCCCTCCACTTT
-	TRBV5-1	TRBJ2-5	-	CASSFGTNQETQYF	TGCGCCAGCAGCTTTGGGACCAACCAAGAGACCCAGTACTTC
TRBD1	TRBV2	TRBJ1-3	many	CASSERRTGAGNTIYF	TGTGCCAGCAGTGAAAGGAGGACAGGGGCTGGAAACACCATATATTTT
-	TRBV11-2	TRBJ2-7	many	CASSLEVARSYEQYF	TGTGCCAGCAGCTTAGAAGTAGCACGGAGCTACGAGCAGTACTTC
TRBD2	TRBV7-2	TRBJ2-1	many	CASSLATSAMYEQFF	TGTGCCAGCAGCTTAGCGACTAGCGCGATGTATGAGCAGTTCTTC
TRBD2	TRBV20-1	TRBJ2-1	many	CSVIAGGQGPQFF	TGCAGTGTCATAGCGGGGGGGCAAGGTCCGCAGTTCTTC
-	TRBV19	TRBJ1-3	many	CATQGGGDTIYF	TGTGCCACCCAGGGCGGGGGCGACACCATATATTTT
TRBD2	TRBV12-3/TRBV12-4	TRBJ2-2	-	CASSFRLRSVRAGLAGAGELFF	TGTGCCAGCAGTTTTCGTTTAAGATCGGTTAGGGCGGGACTAGCCGGCGCCGGGGAGCTGTTTTTT
TRBD2	TRBV11-2	TRBJ2-3	few	CASSLDGRTTDTQYF	TGTGCCAGCAGCTTGGACGGGAGGACGACAGATACGCAGTATTTT
-	TRBV5-1	TRBJ1-3	many	CASRQGSGSGNTIYF	TGCGCCAGCAGACAGGGCTCGGGCTCTGGAAACACCATATATTTT
-	TRBV25-1	TRBJ1-5	many	CASGIGNQPQHF	TGTGCCAGCGGAATCGGAAATCAGCCCCAGCATTTT
-	TRBV7-9	TRBJ2-5	many	CASSATFTQETQYF	TGTGCCAGCAGCGCGACTTTTACCCAAGAGACCCAGTACTTC
-	TRBV13	TRBJ1-5	many	CASSPRAWPQHF	TGTGCCAGCAGCCCCCGTGCTTGGCCCCAGCATTTT
-	TRBV18	TRBJ1-5	few	CASSSRPRNQPQHF	TGTGCCAGCTCATCACGACCCAGGAATCAGCCCCAGCATTTT
TRBD2	TRBV20-1	TRBJ2-1	many	CSARVGGLAGGPIEQFF	TGCAGTGCTAGAGTTGGGGGACTAGCGGGAGGGCCTATTGAGCAGTTCTTC
TRBD1	TRBV20-1	TRBJ2-1	many	CSVWTGGFYNEQFF	TGCAGTGTATGGACAGGGGGCTTCTACAATGAGCAGTTCTTC
TRBD2	TRBV5-4	TRBJ2-3	-	CASSSTSGTDTQYF	TGTGCCAGCAGCTCCACTAGCGGCACAGATACGCAGTATTTT
-	TRBV6-4	TRBJ2-2	-	CASSDRNTGELFF	TGTGCCAGCAGTGACAGGAACACCGGGGAGCTGTTTTTT
TRBD1	TRBV7-2	TRBJ2-3	many	CASSLANRDRGHRTDTQYF	TGTGCCAGCAGCTTAGCAAACCGGGACAGGGGGCACCGCACAGATACGCAGTATTTT
-	TRBV9	TRBJ2-3	many	CASRPFGGPSTDTQYF	TGTGCCAGCAGACCGTTCGGGGGTCCTAGCACAGATACGCAGTATTTT
TRBD2	TRBV12-3/TRBV12-4	TRBJ2-1	many	CASSPSGGAEGQFF	TGTGCCAGCAGCCCTAGCGGGGGGGCCGAAGGGCAGTTCTTC
-	TRBV20-1	TRBJ1-5	many	CSAREGGGNQPQHF	TGCAGTGCTAGAGAGGGGGGAGGAAATCAGCCCCAGCATTTT
-	TRBV19	TRBJ1-5	many	CASSLWTQPQHF	TGTGCCAGTAGCCTGTGGACCCAGCCCCAGCATTTT